Listed below are T cell receptor beta chains from one sample, sequenced in a study of cytomegalovirus exposure and HLA in healthy donors. The assay was immunoSEQ multiplex PCR, and TCRdb's table has in-frame clones only and misses some. Recorded for this sample: approximately 96,000 clones. Sequencing was performed on PBMCs. These receptors all stem from a girl under 18 in good health and CMV-seropositive. The CDR3 runs from the conserved cysteine through the conserved F or W. D genes are given only for firm matches. Rows give clone size only sometimes, using once, few, many, or a class for an expanded clone.

>-|TRBD2|TRBV15|TRBJ2-3
CATSPLAGTPDTQYF
TGTGCCACCAGCCCCCTAGCGGGGACCCCAGATACGCAGTATTTT
>-|-|TRBV6-1|TRBJ1-2
CASRTSRGAGGGYTF
TGTGCCAGCAGGACATCAAGAGGGGCGGGAGGTGGCTACACCTTC
>-|-|TRBV7-9|TRBJ1-1
CASSPWGQDTEAFF
TGTGCCAGCAGCCCCTGGGGGCAGGACACTGAAGCTTTCTTT
>-|TRBD2|TRBV27|TRBJ2-7
CASSERTSIYEQYF
TGTGCCAGCAGTGAAAGGACTAGTATCTACGAGCAGTACTTC
>-|TRBD2|TRBV5-1|TRBJ2-1
CASSLTSGGALRNEQFF
TGCGCCAGCAGCTTAACTAGCGGGGGGGCCCTCAGGAATGAGCAGTTCTTC
>-|TRBD2|TRBV4-3|TRBJ2-3
CASSQALAGPPGGDTQYF
TGCGCCAGCAGCCAAGCCCTAGCGGGGCCCCCAGGTGGAGATACGCAGTATTTT
>-|TRBD1|TRBV14|TRBJ2-3
CASSQLGQGKDTQYF
TGTGCCAGCAGCCAGCTGGGACAGGGAAAAGATACGCAGTATTTT
>-|TRBD2|TRBV5-1|TRBJ2-5
CASSVLGGNQETQYF
TGCGCCAGCAGCGTTCTGGGGGGGAATCAAGAGACCCAGTACTTC
>-|-|TRBV18|TRBJ2-1
CASSPTGSNEQFF
TGTGCCAGCTCACCTACGGGGAGCAATGAGCAGTTCTTC
>-|-|TRBV9|TRBJ1-5
CASSAGGYQPQHF
TGTGCCAGCAGCGCGGGAGGGTATCAGCCCCAGCATTTT
>-|TRBD1|TRBV7-2|TRBJ2-7
CASSSPPQGASTYEQYF
TGTGCCAGCAGCTCGCCACCACAGGGGGCTAGTACCTACGAGCAGTACTTC
>-|TRBD1|TRBV19|TRBJ2-7
CASSGHRGPSYEQYF
TGTGCCAGTAGTGGGCACAGGGGACCCTCCTACGAGCAGTACTTC
>-|-|TRBV5-5|TRBJ1-3
CASSPRPGVRVGAGNTIYF
TGTGCCAGCAGCCCGCGCCCCGGGGTGAGGGTCGGAGCTGGAAACACCATATATTTT
>-|-|TRBV14|TRBJ1-1
CASSQDPRVTEAFF
TGTGCCAGCAGCCAAGATCCCAGGGTCACTGAAGCTTTCTTT
>-|-|TRBV9|TRBJ1-1
CASTPVSGRSEAFF
TGTGCCAGCACCCCGGTTTCGGGGAGGAGTGAAGCTTTCTTT
>-|-|TRBV4-3|TRBJ1-3
CASSSGVSSGNTIYF
TGCGCCAGCTCCAGCGGGGTGAGCTCTGGAAACACCATATATTTT
>-|-|TRBV4-3|TRBJ1-1
CASSQDLVGGANTEAFF
TGCGCCAGCAGCCAAGATCTGGTCGGAGGGGCGAACACTGAAGCTTTCTTT
>-|-|TRBV27|TRBJ2-7
CATQGFPTYEQYF
TGTGCCACCCAGGGTTTCCCAACCTACGAGCAGTACTTC
>-|-|TRBV7-9|TRBJ2-3
CASSFPDTQYF
TGTGCCAGCAGCTTCCCGGATACGCAGTATTTT
>-|TRBD2|TRBV18|TRBJ2-3
CASSPQRGPDTQYF
TGTGCCAGCTCCCCCCAGCGGGGGCCCGATACGCAGTATTTT
>-|TRBD1|TRBV6-5|TRBJ2-1
CASRIGQGVNEQFF
TGTGCCAGCAGGATAGGACAGGGCGTCAATGAGCAGTTCTTC
>-|-|TRBV9|TRBJ1-4
CASSERTEPVEKLFF
TGTGCCAGCAGCGAGAGGACAGAACCAGTTGAAAAACTGTTTTTT
>-|-|TRBV18|TRBJ2-6
CASSPPTSFGANVLTF
TGTGCCAGCTCACCACCTACTTCCTTTGGGGCCAACGTCCTGACTTTC
>-|-|TRBV27|TRBJ2-1
CASSFSEDEQFF
TGTGCCAGCAGTTTTAGTGAGGATGAGCAGTTCTTC
>-|TRBD1|TRBV29-1|TRBJ1-1
CSVDDGGTGYTEAFF
TGCAGCGTTGACGACGGGGGGACAGGGTACACTGAAGCTTTCTTT
>-|-|TRBV6-6|TRBJ1-2
CASSSTSQGNYGYTF
TGTGCCAGCAGTTCTACCTCTCAGGGGAACTATGGCTACACCTTC
>-|TRBD2|TRBV30|TRBJ2-1
CAWSRRGGENEQFF
TGTGCCTGGAGTCGCCGGGGGGGAGAGAATGAGCAGTTCTTC
>-|TRBD1|TRBV6-6|TRBJ1-2
CASTRWGQDDGYTF
TGTGCCAGCACACGATGGGGACAGGATGATGGCTACACCTTC
>-|TRBD2|TRBV7-9|TRBJ2-3
CASSSGLAGTDTQYF
TGTGCCAGCAGTTCGGGACTAGCGGGCACAGATACGCAGTATTTT
>-|-|TRBV4-3|TRBJ2-7
CASSQGTTLSYEQYF
TGCGCCAGCAGCCAAGGGACTACCCTTAGCTACGAGCAGTACTTC
>medium-sized|-|TRBV2|TRBJ2-3
CASSDSLSRGDTQYF
TGTGCCAGCAGTGACTCTCTGTCGCGTGGAGATACGCAGTATTTT
>-|-|TRBV10-3|TRBJ1-5
CAISAQVIDQPQHF
TGTGCCATCAGTGCACAGGTTATCGATCAGCCCCAGCATTTT
>-|-|TRBV5-5|TRBJ2-7
CASSSAYEQYF
TGTGCCAGCAGCTCGGCCTACGAGCAGTACTTC
>-|-|TRBV6-5|TRBJ2-1
CASSYSGPPKGNEQFF
TGTGCCAGCAGTTACTCGGGGCCCCCCAAAGGGAATGAGCAGTTCTTC
>-|-|TRBV10-3|TRBJ1-2
CAISEGAVYGYTF
TGTGCCATCAGTGAAGGGGCAGTTTATGGCTACACCTTC
>-|-|TRBV30|TRBJ2-3
CAWQGAGYVTQYF
TGTGCCTGGCAAGGGGCAGGGTACGTTACGCAGTATTTT
>-|TRBD1|TRBV14|TRBJ1-6
CASSRLTGGNSPLHF
TGTGCCAGCAGCCGCCTCACAGGGGGAAATTCACCCCTCCACTTT
>-|-|TRBV20-1|TRBJ2-1
CSVPDSEQFF
TGCAGTGTCCCAGACAGTGAGCAGTTCTTC
>-|TRBD1|TRBV5-6|TRBJ2-1
CASNRQGNEQFF
TGTGCCAGCAACAGACAGGGGAACGAGCAGTTCTTC
>-|-|TRBV4-2|TRBJ2-7
CASSQGTAFSYEQYF
TGTGCCAGCAGCCAAGGGACAGCCTTCTCCTACGAGCAGTACTTC
>-|-|TRBV5-1|TRBJ2-3
CASSFSSRSTDTQYF
TGCGCCAGCAGCTTTAGTAGCAGAAGCACAGATACGCAGTATTTT
>-|-|TRBV4-3|TRBJ2-5
CASSQDLGRETQYF
TGCGCCAGCAGCCAAGATCTGGGGCGGGAGACCCAGTACTTC
>-|-|TRBV7-9|TRBJ2-3
CASRLYPGHSPSTDTQYF
TGTGCCAGCAGACTTTATCCGGGACACAGTCCCAGCACAGATACGCAGTATTTT
>-|-|TRBV15|TRBJ2-5
CATSRVRAGETQYF
TGTGCCACCAGCAGAGTCAGGGCTGGGGAGACCCAGTACTTC
>-|TRBD1|TRBV11-3|TRBJ2-1
CASSPRTGTEQFF
TGTGCCAGCAGCCCGCGGACAGGGACTGAGCAGTTCTTC
>-|-|TRBV5-1|TRBJ1-1
CASTLGPQGMNTEAFF
TGCGCCAGCACCTTGGGACCCCAGGGAATGAACACTGAAGCTTTCTTT
>-|-|TRBV5-6|TRBJ1-3
CASSRDNSGNTIYF
TGTGCCAGCAGCCGGGACAACTCTGGAAACACCATATATTTT
>-|TRBD1|TRBV18|TRBJ1-5
CASSPDRGGNQPQHF
TGTGCCAGCTCACCCGACAGGGGGGGCAATCAGCCCCAGCATTTT
>-|TRBD2|TRBV19|TRBJ2-1
CASSIDRGGDYNEQFF
TGTGCCAGTAGTATAGACCGCGGGGGGGATTACAATGAGCAGTTCTTC
>-|-|TRBV2|TRBJ1-5
CASSAAVGQPQHF
TGTGCCAGCAGTGCCGCGGTGGGTCAGCCCCAGCATTTT
>-|TRBD1|TRBV9|TRBJ1-1
CASSAGRGRTEAFF
TGTGCCAGCAGCGCGGGCAGGGGGCGAACTGAAGCTTTCTTT
>-|TRBD1|TRBV6-5|TRBJ1-2
CASSYRDRDYGYTF
TGTGCCAGCAGTTACCGAGACAGGGACTATGGCTACACCTTC
>-|-|TRBV11-2|TRBJ2-1
CASSLQSGAYNEQFF
TGTGCCAGCAGCCTCCAATCGGGGGCCTACAATGAGCAGTTCTTC